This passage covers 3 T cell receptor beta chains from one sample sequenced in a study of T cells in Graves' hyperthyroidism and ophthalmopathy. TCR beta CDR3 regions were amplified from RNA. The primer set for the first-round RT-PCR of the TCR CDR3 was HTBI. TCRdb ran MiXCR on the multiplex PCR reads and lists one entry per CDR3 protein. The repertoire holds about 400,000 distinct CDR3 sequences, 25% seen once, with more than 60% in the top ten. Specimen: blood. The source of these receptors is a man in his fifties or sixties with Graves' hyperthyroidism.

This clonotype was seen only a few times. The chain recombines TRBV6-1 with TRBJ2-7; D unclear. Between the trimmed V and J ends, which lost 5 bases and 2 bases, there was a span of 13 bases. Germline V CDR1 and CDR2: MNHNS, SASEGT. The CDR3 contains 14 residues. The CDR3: CASSTGPFTYEQYF. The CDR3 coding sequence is TGTGCCAGCAGTACCGGACCTTTCACCTACGAGCAGTACTTC.

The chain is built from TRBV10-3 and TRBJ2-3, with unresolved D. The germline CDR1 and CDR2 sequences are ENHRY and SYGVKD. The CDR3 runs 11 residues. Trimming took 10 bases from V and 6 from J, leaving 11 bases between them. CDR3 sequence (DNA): TGTGCCACCTCAGCGTCGGATACGCAGTATTTT. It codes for CATSASDTQYF.

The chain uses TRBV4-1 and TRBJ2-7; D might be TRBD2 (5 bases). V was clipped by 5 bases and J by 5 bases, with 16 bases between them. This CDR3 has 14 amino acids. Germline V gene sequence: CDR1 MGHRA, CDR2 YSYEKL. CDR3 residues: CASSDLGGRDEQYF. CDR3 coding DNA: TGCGCCAGCAGCGACCTGGGCGGGCGGGACGAGCAGTACTTC.